Listed here is a single T cell receptor (beta chain). Donors in Cohort 3 who had recovered were those with two negative PCRs, healthcare professional clearance, or resolution of their symptoms. In germline, CDR1 is SGHTA, CDR2 FQGTGA. V lost 3 bases to trimming and J lost 0 bases, with 9 bases between them. The CDR3 is made up of 15 amino acids. In the authors' workflow: Using reference gene primer amplification, nucleated cell counts were estimated. Method: immunoSEQ multiplex PCR; TCRdb's copy keeps in-frame clones and lacks some. V and J calls and clone size come straight from that table; D and trimming were deduced from the DNA. The sample lists about 170,000 clones, approximately 87% occurring once. The data are from a study of blood T cell repertoires in COVID-19. Study-level information: Whether acute or convalescent, the COVID-19 samples came from the United States, Italy and Spain.

Input material: PBMCs or T cells enriched from blood (not recorded which). The chain couples TRBV7-3 to TRBJ1-3, with D hard to call. The sequence derives from a woman between 50 and 59 years old who had recovered from COVID-19. The CDR3 DNA reads as TGTGCCAGCAGCTTGGGCGGGAGCTCTGGAAACACCATATATTTT. Protein product: CASSLGGSSGNTIYF.